This T cell receptor (beta chain) came from a study of cytomegalovirus exposure and HLA in healthy donors. The CDR3 has 13 amino acids. Germline trimming cut 6 bases from V and 2 bases from J; bases unmatched to any gene: 3. From germline, CDR1 is SQVTM and CDR2 ANQGSEA. Generated by immunoSEQ multiplex PCR, the TCRdb table keeps only in-frame clones and is missing some. The table has 150,000 or so clones, 70% to 90% seen once; the top ten hold about 6.6%. This clone showed up just once. The chain employs TRBV29-1 and TRBJ1-5; TRBD1 matches at 8 bases. Sequencing was carried out using PBMCs. This sequence was found in a woman younger than 45 in good health and CMV-seropositive. CDR3 nucleotide sequence: TGCAGCGTGGCGGGACAGGGCAATCAGCCCCAGCATTTT. Its translation: CSVAGQGNQPQHF.